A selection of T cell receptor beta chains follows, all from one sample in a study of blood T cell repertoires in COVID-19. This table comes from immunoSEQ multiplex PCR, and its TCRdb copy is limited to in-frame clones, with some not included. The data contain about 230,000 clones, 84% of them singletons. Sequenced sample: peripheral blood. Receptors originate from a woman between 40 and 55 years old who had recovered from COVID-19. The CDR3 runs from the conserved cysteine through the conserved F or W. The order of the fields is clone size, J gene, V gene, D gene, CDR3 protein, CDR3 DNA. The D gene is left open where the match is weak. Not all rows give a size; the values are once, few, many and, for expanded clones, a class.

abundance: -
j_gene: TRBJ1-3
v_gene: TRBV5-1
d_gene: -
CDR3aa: CASRSGVEGTIYF
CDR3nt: TGCGCCAGCAGATCCGGGGTAGAGGGCACCATATATTTT

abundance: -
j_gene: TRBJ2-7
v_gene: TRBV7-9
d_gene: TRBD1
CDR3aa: CASSQGTGESEQYF
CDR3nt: TGTGCCAGCAGCCAAGGGACAGGTGAAAGCGAGCAGTACTTC

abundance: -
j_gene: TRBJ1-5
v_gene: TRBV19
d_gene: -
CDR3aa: CASSIRGNQPQHF
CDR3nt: TGTGCCAGTAGTATAAGAGGCAATCAGCCCCAGCATTTT

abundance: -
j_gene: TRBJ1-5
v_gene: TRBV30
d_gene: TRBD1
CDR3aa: CAWSLGRGYRGSQPQHF
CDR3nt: TGTGCCTGGAGCCTGGGCCGTGGGTACAGGGGGAGTCAGCCCCAGCATTTT

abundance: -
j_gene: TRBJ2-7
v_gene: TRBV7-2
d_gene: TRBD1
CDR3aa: CASSLGRQGAGEQYF
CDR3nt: TGTGCCAGCAGCTTAGGTCGACAGGGGGCGGGAGAGCAGTACTTC

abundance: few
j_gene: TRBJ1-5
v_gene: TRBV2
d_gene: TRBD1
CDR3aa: CASSDRDSNQPQHF
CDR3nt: TGTGCCAGCTCCGACAGGGACAGCAATCAGCCCCAGCATTTT

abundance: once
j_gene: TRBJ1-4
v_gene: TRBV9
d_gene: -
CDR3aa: CASSVDAGLSNEKLFF
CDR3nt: TGTGCCAGCAGCGTAGACGCGGGTCTTTCTAATGAAAAACTGTTTTTT

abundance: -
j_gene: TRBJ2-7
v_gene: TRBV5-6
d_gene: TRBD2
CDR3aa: CASSFGGYEQYF
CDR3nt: TGTGCCAGCAGCTTCGGGGGGTACGAGCAGTACTTC

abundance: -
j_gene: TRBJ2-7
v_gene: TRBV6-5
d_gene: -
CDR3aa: CASSPARGAHEQYF
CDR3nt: TGTGCCAGCAGTCCCGCTCGGGGGGCCCACGAGCAGTACTTC

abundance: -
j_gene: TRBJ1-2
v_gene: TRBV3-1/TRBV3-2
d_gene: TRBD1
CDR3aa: CASTPGQVNYGYTF
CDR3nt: TGTGCCAGCACCCCGGGACAGGTTAACTATGGCTACACCTTC

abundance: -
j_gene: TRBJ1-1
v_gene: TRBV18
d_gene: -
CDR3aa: CASSPVTTGNTEAFF
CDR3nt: TGTGCCAGCTCCCCCGTTACTACAGGGAACACTGAAGCTTTCTTT

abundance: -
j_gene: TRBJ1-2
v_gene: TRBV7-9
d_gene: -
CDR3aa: CASRPRFRGLGGYTF
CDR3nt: TGTGCCAGCAGACCACGGTTCAGGGGTCTCGGTGGCTACACCTTC

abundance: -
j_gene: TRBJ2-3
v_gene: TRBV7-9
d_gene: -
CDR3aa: CASSLATLTLMDTQYF
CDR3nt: TGTGCCAGCAGCTTAGCGACTCTCACCCTGATGGATACGCAGTATTTT

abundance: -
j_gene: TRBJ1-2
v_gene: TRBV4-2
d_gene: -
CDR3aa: CASGDNRYGYTF
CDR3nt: TGTGCCAGCGGGGACAACCGCTATGGCTACACCTTC

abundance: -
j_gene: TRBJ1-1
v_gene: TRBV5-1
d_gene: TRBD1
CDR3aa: CASSLAGRTGDTEAFF
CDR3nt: TGCGCCAGCAGCTTGGCCGGAAGGACAGGGGACACTGAAGCTTTCTTT

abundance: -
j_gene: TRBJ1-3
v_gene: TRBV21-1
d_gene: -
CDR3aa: CASNPDRVYGVSGNTIYF
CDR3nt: TGTGCCAGCAACCCAGACAGGGTGTACGGGGTAAGTGGAAACACCATATATTTT

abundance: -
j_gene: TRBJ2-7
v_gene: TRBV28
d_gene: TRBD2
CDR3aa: CASSTAGGPSSYEQYF
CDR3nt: TGTGCCAGCAGTACGGCGGGGGGGCCGAGCTCCTACGAGCAGTACTTC

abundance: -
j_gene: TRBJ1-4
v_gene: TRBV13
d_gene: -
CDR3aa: CASSLFRNEKLFF
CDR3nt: TGTGCCAGCAGCCTTTTTCGTAATGAAAAACTGTTTTTT

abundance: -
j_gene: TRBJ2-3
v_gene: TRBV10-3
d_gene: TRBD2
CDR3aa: CAISPLPGTILDTQYF
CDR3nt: TGTGCCATCAGCCCTCTTCCCGGGACTATTTTAGATACGCAGTATTTT

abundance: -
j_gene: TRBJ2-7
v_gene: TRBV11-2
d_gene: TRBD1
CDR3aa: CASSPTGDEQYF
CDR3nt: TGTGCCAGCAGCCCCACAGGGGACGAGCAGTACTTC